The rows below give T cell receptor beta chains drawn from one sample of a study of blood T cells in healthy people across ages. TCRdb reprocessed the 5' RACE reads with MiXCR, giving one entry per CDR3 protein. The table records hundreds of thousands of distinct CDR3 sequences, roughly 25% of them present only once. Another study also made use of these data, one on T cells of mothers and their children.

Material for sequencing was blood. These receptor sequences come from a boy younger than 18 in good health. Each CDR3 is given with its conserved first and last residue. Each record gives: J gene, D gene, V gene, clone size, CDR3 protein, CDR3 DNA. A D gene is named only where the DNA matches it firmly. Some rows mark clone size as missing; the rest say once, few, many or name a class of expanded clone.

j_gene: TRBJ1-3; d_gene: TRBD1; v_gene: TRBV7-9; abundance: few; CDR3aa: CASSTGQENTIYF; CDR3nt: TGTGCCAGCAGCACTGGACAGGAAAACACCATATATTTT
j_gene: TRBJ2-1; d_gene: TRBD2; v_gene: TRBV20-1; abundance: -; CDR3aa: CSARISGSSYNEQFF; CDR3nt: TGCAGTGCTAGGATTAGCGGGAGCTCCTACAATGAGCAGTTCTTC
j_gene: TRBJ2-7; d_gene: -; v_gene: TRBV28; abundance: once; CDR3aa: CASTSVVRGSYEQYF; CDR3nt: TGTGCCAGCACCTCTGTAGTCCGCGGTTCCTACGAGCAGTACTTC
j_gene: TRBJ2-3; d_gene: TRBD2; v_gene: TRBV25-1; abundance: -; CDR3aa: CASSAGGPLISTDTQYF; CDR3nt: TGTGCCAGCAGCGCGGGAGGCCCATTAATAAGCACAGATACGCAGTATTTT
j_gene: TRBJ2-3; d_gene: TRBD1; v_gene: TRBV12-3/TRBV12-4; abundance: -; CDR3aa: CASSSWDRGRTDTQYF; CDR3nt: TGTGCCAGCAGTTCATGGGACAGGGGACGCACAGATACGCAGTATTTT
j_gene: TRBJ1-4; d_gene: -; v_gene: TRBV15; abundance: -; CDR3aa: CATSTGRATNEKLFF; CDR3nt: TGTGCCACCAGCACCGGGCGAGCAACTAATGAAAAACTGTTTTTT
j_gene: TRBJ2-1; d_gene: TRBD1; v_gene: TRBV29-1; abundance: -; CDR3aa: CSVEGRQGRGEQFF; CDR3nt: TGCAGCGTTGAGGGCCGACAGGGTAGGGGTGAGCAGTTCTTC
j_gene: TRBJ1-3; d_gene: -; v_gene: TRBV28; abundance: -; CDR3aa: CASSPWTSGNTIYF; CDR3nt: TGTGCCAGCAGTCCTTGGACTTCTGGAAACACCATATATTTT
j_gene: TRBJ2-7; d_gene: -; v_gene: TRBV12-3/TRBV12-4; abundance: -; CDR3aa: CASSFSSGEQYF; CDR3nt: TGTGCCAGCAGTTTTAGCTCGGGTGAGCAGTACTTC
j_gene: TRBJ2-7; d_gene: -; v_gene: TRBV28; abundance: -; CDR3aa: CASSFRDPIYEQYF; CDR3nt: TGTGCCAGCAGTTTTAGAGATCCCATCTACGAGCAGTACTTC
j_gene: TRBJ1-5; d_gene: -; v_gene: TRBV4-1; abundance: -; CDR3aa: CASSQAIPGAWNQPQHF; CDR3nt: TGCGCCAGCAGCCAAGCGATTCCAGGGGCATGGAATCAGCCCCAGCATTTT
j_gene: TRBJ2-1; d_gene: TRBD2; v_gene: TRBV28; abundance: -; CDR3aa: CASSSSSGGVDYNEQFF; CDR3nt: TGTGCCAGCAGTTCCTCTAGCGGGGGAGTCGATTACAATGAGCAGTTCTTC
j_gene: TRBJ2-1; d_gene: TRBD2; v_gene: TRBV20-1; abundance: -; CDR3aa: CSLASGGNEQFF; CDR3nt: TGCAGTTTAGCCAGCGGGGGCAATGAGCAGTTCTTC
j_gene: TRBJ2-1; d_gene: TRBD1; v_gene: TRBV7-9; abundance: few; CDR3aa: CASSNGQGSSSYNEQFF; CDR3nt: TGTGCCAGCAGCAACGGACAGGGGTCCAGCTCCTACAATGAGCAGTTCTTC
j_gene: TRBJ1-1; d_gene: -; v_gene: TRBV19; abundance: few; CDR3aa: CASSINGADTEAFF; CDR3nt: TGTGCCAGTAGTATAAATGGGGCTGACACTGAAGCTTTCTTT
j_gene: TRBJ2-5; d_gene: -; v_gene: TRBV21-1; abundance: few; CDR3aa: CASSLERSKKTETQYF; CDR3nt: TGTGCCAGCAGCCTAGAGAGATCTAAAAAGACGGAGACCCAGTACTTC
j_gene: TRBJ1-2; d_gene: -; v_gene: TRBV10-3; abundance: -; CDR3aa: CAISESVDTSPYGYTF; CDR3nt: TGTGCCATCAGTGAGTCTGTGGACACCTCCCCCTATGGCTACACCTTC